This TCR beta chain was retrieved from a study of T cells in tuberculosis (dated by TCRdb to 2017 to 2018). Concerning the study at large: In the study, CD1B tetramers and high-throughput TCR immunosequencing were combined to characterize T cells specific for the mycobacterial lipid antigen glucose monomycolate (GMM). What the study reported, not specific to this receptor: T cells that bind the CD1B-GMM tetramer with low affinity may have been missed by the stringent sort gate.

After being thawed and rested overnight, PBMC were stained with GMM-loaded CD1B tetramer, a Live/Dead dye and anti-CD3, and were then sorted on a FACS Aria II. C32 glucose monomycolate purified from Rhodococcus equi was loaded onto CD1B tetramers. PBMC used for tetramer sorting had been depleted of CD14-expressing monocytes for a separate study before cryopreservation. From each donor, approximately 92,000 tetramer-negative cells were sorted and analyzed together with the tetramer-positive cells. GMM-loaded CD1B tetramers were used to sort antigen-specific T cells from four healthy South African adults. Because TCR-alpha and TCR-beta chains were sequenced unpaired, no chain pairing information was available. The immunoSEQ multiplex PCR assay was used to generate TCR libraries, with TCR-beta and/or TCR-alpha/delta assays applied to each sample. The amplified TCR libraries were sequenced on the Illumina high-throughput platform. Per the source publication's procedure: Clustering and dimensionality reduction relied on pairwise TCRdist distances among GMM-specific receptors from T cells that were either sorted ex vivo or expanded in vitro. Sequence motifs, defined by gene usage and CDR3 content, were tested for enrichment in tetramer-positive compared with tetramer-negative populations. The source is immuneACCESS, and TCRdb retained only in-frame sequences with V and J called. Part of the clones is not carried over; for the studies checked, unresolved V genes explain less than half of this, and the remainder is unexplained. V, J and clone size reflect that table, while D and trimming were determined from the DNA. The sample table contains approximately 59,000 clones; only one count was recorded for 70% to 90% of them. The ten largest clones take up 21% of the sample.

Relative to germline, V is missing 1 base and J is missing 5 bases, with 5 bases of the junction outside any gene match. The CDR3 has 15 amino acids, counting the end cysteine and phenylalanine. Here the CDR3 DNA is all that survives: 45 bases in frame from base 1. The CDR1 and CDR2 encoded by the germline V gene are LGHNA and YNFKEQ. This clone was detected only a few times. Within one base of it there is no much larger clone, and no base qualities were kept. The sequence links TRBV4-2 to TRBJ2-3, and TRBD2 matches 8 of the central bases. The sample taken for sequencing was CD1b-GMM tetramer-negative cells sorted from PBMCs. The label giving this sample's cell subset or site can be read as: T cells not binding CD1B-GMM tetramer, sorted from same donor. The sequence came from an adult woman with latent tuberculosis. The CDR3 protein is CASSQAGSGVDTQYF. DNA sequence: TGTGCCAGCAGCCAAGCGGGTAGCGGGGTAGATACGCAGTATTTT.